Below are 23 T cell receptor beta chains sequenced from a single sample in a study of cytotoxic CD8 clonotypes in ibrutinib-treated CLL. Method: immunoSEQ multiplex PCR; TCRdb's copy keeps in-frame clones and lacks some. The sample includes 50,000 to 70,000 clones, around 52% seen only once; the top ten take more than 20%. The sequencing here drew on PBMCs, taken at disease progression, from a patient treated with ibrutinib. The receptor source for this set is a human donor with chronic lymphocytic leukemia.

The V and J genes are TRBV7-8 and TRBJ2-7, with 11 bases identical to TRBD2. The germline V gene has CDR1 SGHVS and CDR2 FQNEAQ. There are 14 residues in the CDR3. Germline trimming cut 5 bases from V and 4 bases from J; bases unmatched to any gene: 4. CDR3 region: CASSLRTSGYEQYF. In nucleotides, the CDR3 is TGTGCCAGCAGCCTACGGACTAGCGGGTACGAGCAGTACTTC.

In this sample, this clone turned up a few times. The chain employs TRBV28 and TRBJ1-2; D ambiguous. Trimming took 6 bases from V and 0 from J, leaving 14 bases between them. CDR3 size: 15 residues. Germline loops: CDR1 MDHEN, CDR2 SYDVKM. DNA for the CDR3: TGTGCCAGCAGCTCGCGGACCGCGACTAACTATGGCTACACCTTC. This encodes CASSSRTATNYGYTF.

The rearrangement links TRBV7-9 to TRBJ2-1; 11 nucleotides align to TRBD2. This CDR3 comprises 16 residues. The germline V gene has CDR1 SEHNR and CDR2 FQNEAQ (reference sequence). With 5 bases clipped from V and 9 bases from J, the junction kept 12 bases outside the gene matches. The chain's CDR3 is CASSLLAGGLGSEQFF. The CDR3 DNA is TGTGCCAGCAGCCTTCTAGCGGGAGGTCTCGGTAGTGAGCAGTTCTTC.

The V and J genes are TRBV4-2 and TRBJ2-5, with 9 bases lining up with TRBD2. Germline values: CDR1 LGHNA, CDR2 YNFKEQ. Losses at the gene ends were 2 bases for V and 1 base for J; bases not matched to a gene: 8. CDR3 length: 17 amino acids. The DNA of the CDR3 is TGTGCCAGCAGCCAAACATTAGCGGGGGTATCCCAAGAGACCCAGTACTTC. This sequence encodes CASSQTLAGVSQETQYF.

This clone appeared a single time. This chain links TRBV2 with TRBJ2-3; 9 bases are a match to TRBD1. V dropped 6 bases and J dropped 3; count of bases not matched to a gene: 4. The CDR3 has 14 amino acids. Germline values: CDR1 SNHLY, CDR2 FYNNEI. CDR3 loop: CASRGQGRTDTQYF. CDR3 nucleotide sequence: TGTGCCAGCAGGGGACAGGGTCGGACAGATACGCAGTATTTT.

The gene calls are TRBV13 and TRBJ1-6; no clear D. The CDR3 is 14 residues long. Germline CDR1 is PRHDT and CDR2 is FYEKMQ (reference sequence). V was cut by 0 bases and J by 6 bases, with 6 bases left in between. CDR3 bases: TGTGCCAGCAGCTTAGGACAGCTTAATTCACCCCTCCACTTT. Amino acid sequence: CASSLGQLNSPLHF.

In this sample, this clone turned up many times. The genes are TRBV5-6 and TRBJ1-5, with 8 bases identical to TRBD1. The CDR3 has 15 amino acids. Germline values: CDR1 SGHDT, CDR2 YYEEEE. V lost 1 base and J lost 3; bases outside the gene matches: 3. DNA of the CDR3: TGTGCCAGCAGCTTGCGCAGGGGGCACAATCAGCCCCAGCATTTT. It codes for CASSLRRGHNQPQHF.

The rearrangement uses TRBV15 and TRBJ1-1; 7 nucleotides agree with TRBD1. CDR3 length equals 15 residues. CDR1 and CDR2 from the germline V gene are LNHNV and YYDKDF (reference sequence). J was trimmed by 2 bases and V by 4 bases; bases with no gene match: 7. CDR3 residues: CATSNQGTENTEAFF. CDR3 nucleotides: TGTGCCACCAGCAACCAAGGGACAGAAAACACTGAAGCTTTCTTT.

The J gene is TRBJ1-2, the V gene TRBV6-5; 8 bases fit TRBD1. The CDR3 has 14 amino acids. Germline trimming cut 5 bases from V and 8 bases from J; bases unmatched to any gene: 10. In germline, CDR1 is MNHEY, CDR2 SVGAGI. The CDR3 DNA is TGTGCCAGCAGTCGACAGGGGATTAGGAAGGGCTACACCTTC. Its protein product is CASSRQGIRKGYTF.

The chain uses TRBV5-6 and TRBJ2-5; D possibly corresponds to TRBD2 (6 bases). Trimming stripped 0 bases from V and 5 bases from J, with 11 bases between. The germline CDR1 and CDR2 sequences are SGHDT and YYEEEE. The CDR3 covers 14 residues. CDR3: CASSLVEGWETQYF. The CDR3 DNA reads TGTGCCAGCAGCTTGGTGGAGGGCTGGGAGACCCAGTACTTC.

This clone has a handful of counts. This chain links TRBV29-1 with TRBJ1-2, with a weak D call TRBD1 (5 bases). V was trimmed by 4 bases and J by 2 bases, leaving 14 bases between them. The germline CDR1 and CDR2 sequences are SQVTM and ANQGSEA. There are 14 residues in the CDR3. DNA of the CDR3: TGCAGCGTTGCCCGACAGAATTTCAACTATGGCTACACCTTC. Encoded protein: CSVARQNFNYGYTF.

This clone was seen ten or more times. This sample includes further DNA sequences coding for the same CDR3. This sequence joins TRBV18 and TRBJ2-7; maybe TRBD1 (5 bases). V lost 0 bases to trimming and J lost 3 bases, with 9 bases between them. This CDR3 has 14 residues. Germline-derived CDR1 and CDR2 are KGHSH and LQKENI. This CDR3 is CASSPPQGIYEQYF. In DNA, the CDR3 is TGTGCCAGCTCACCACCCCAGGGCATCTACGAGCAGTACTTC.

This clone was detected once. This rearrangement joins TRBV5-1 to TRBJ2-5; 9 nucleotides line up with TRBD1. Trimming took 4 bases from V and 9 from J; bases not matched to a gene: 7. The CDR3 loop spans 13 amino acids. Germline V gene sequence: CDR1 SGHRS, CDR2 YFSETQ. CDR3 bases: TGCGCCAGCAGCGGACAGGGGCAAGGGGCCCAGTACTTC. Its translation is CASSGQGQGAQYF.

For the CDR3, the DNA is TGCGCCAGCAGCTTGGACCGAGATGGCTACACCTTC. It is translated as CASSLDRDGYTF. The rearrangement uses TRBV5-1 and TRBJ1-2; unclear D gene. Between the trimmed V and J ends, which lost 0 bases and 6 bases, there was a span of 6 bases. CDR3 length: 12 residues. The germline gives CDR1 SGHRS, CDR2 YFSETQ.

Ten or more counts support this clone. The chain recombines TRBV28 with TRBJ1-1; 7 nucleotides line up with TRBD1. The CDR3 runs 16 residues. V gave up 8 bases and J gave up 4 bases; unmatched junction bases: 16. Germline values: CDR1 MDHEN, CDR2 SYDVKM. CDR3 nucleotide sequence: TGTGCCAGCGGAACGACAGGGAGGGGAAGGGGCACTGAAGCTTTCTTT. Translation gives CASGTTGRGRGTEAFF. Together with reference TRBV28 and TRBJ1-1, the CDR3 gives the full variable domain: DVKVTQSSRYLVKRTGEKVFLECVQDMDHENMFWYRQDPGLGLRLIYFSYDVKMKEKGDIPEGYSVSREKKERFSLILESASTNQTSMYLCASGTTGRGRGTEAFFGQGTRLTVV.

The V call is TRBV9, the J call TRBJ2-1, with D tentatively TRBD1 (5 bases). Per the germline V gene, CDR1 is SGDLS and CDR2 is YYNGEE. The CDR3 is 15 residues long. Trimming removed 4 bases from V and 0 bases from J, with 11 bases in between. CDR3 residues: CASSLTGISYNEQFF. CDR3 nucleotide sequence: TGTGCCAGCAGCCTTACAGGAATCTCCTACAATGAGCAGTTCTTC.

This clone showed up just a few times. This sequence joins TRBV6-1 and TRBJ2-7; 10 bases map to TRBD2. The CDR3 loop spans 16 amino acids. Germline V lookup: CDR1 MNHNS, CDR2 SASEGT. Losses at the gene ends were 4 bases for V and 0 bases for J; bases not matched to a gene: 6. In nucleotides, the CDR3 is TGTGCCAGCAGTGGACTAGCGGGCGCGAGCTCCTACGAGCAGTACTTC. As protein: CASSGLAGASSYEQYF.

The J gene is TRBJ1-3, the V gene TRBV5-6, with D perhaps matching TRBD1 (5 bases). The V end was cut by 0 bases, the J end by 3 bases, with 13 bases between. Germline CDR1 reads SGHDT; CDR2 reads YYEEEE. This CDR3 is 16 amino acids long. The DNA of the CDR3 is TGTGCCAGCAGCTTGGGACAGAGCGTAATTGGAAACACCATATATTTT. Amino acid sequence: CASSLGQSVIGNTIYF.

The genes are TRBV18 and TRBJ2-7; TRBD1 matches 8 bases. Germline lookup yields CDR1 KGHSH and CDR2 LQKENI. V was pared by 6 bases and J by 2 bases, with 21 bases of the junction left unmatched. The CDR3 sequence is 19 residues long. The CDR3 region is CASSLTGTGEGIATYEQYF. The CDR3 region has the DNA TGTGCCAGCTCTCTGACAGGGACAGGAGAAGGGATAGCTACCTACGAGCAGTACTTC. The full variable domain, in which reference TRBV18 and TRBJ2-7 provide the parts outside the CDR3, is NAGVMQNPRHLVRRRGQEARLRCSPMKGHSHVYWYRQLPEEGLKFMVYLQKENIIDESGMPKERFSAEFPKEGPSILRIQQVVRGDSAAYFCASSLTGTGEGIATYEQYFGPGTRLTVT.

The chain joins TRBV7-2 to TRBJ2-7, with D maybe TRBD2 (6 bases). Germline V gene lookup returns CDR1 SGHTA and CDR2 FQGNSA. The CDR3 is made up of 15 amino acids. The V and J ends lost 4 bases and 0 bases respectively, with 13 bases between them. The CDR3 is CASSSSPGGSYEQYF. For the CDR3, the DNA is TGTGCCAGCAGCTCCTCCCCCGGGGGCTCCTACGAGCAGTACTTC.

The chain carries TRBV27 and TRBJ2-7, with a tentative D call TRBD2 (6 bases). The CDR3 is 15 amino acids. V lost 1 base and J lost 0, with 10 bases in between. Germline lookup yields CDR1 MNHEY and CDR2 SMNVEV (reference sequence). The CDR3 loop is CASSLLAGSSYEQYF. CDR3 sequence (DNA): TGTGCCAGCAGTTTATTGGCGGGGAGCTCCTACGAGCAGTACTTC.

The rearrangement joins TRBV15 to TRBJ2-1; D is ambiguous. Germline assignment: CDR1 LNHNV and CDR2 YYDKDF (reference sequence). The CDR3 runs 15 residues. V lost 1 base, J lost 8 bases, and 15 bases lay in between. The DNA for the CDR3 is TGTGCCACCAGCAGAGGGGTGTTGGATTTCCATGAGCAGTTCTTC. Protein sequence: CATSRGVLDFHEQFF.

This clone came up once. The CDR3 reads CASSLVATEAFF. CDR3 nucleotides: TGTGCCAGCAGCTTAGTCGCCACTGAAGCTTTCTTT. The V gene is TRBV7-8, the J gene TRBJ1-1, with D uncertain. Germline values: CDR1 SGHVS, CDR2 FQNEAQ. V lost 1 base, J lost 4 bases, and 4 bases lay in between. The CDR3 is made up of 12 amino acids.